This T cell receptor beta chain emerged from a study of CXCR3-negative and CXCR3-positive naive CD8 T cells. Looking at the study overall: Per library, roughly 1.4 +/- 0.3 million reads; roughly 150 million TRB reads overall. Whole-study findings and limits: In naive cells, CXCR3-negative and CXCR3-positive subsets had similar TRBV-TRBJ usage; memory cells differed. In both naive subsets diversity was comparably high, whereas memory CD8+ cells showed much lower diversity.

A note on this clonotype: What it binds is not known.

All TRB cDNA libraries came from 5' RACE performed with UMI labels. With the 5' RACE reads reprocessed, TCRdb shows one record per CDR3 protein and no DNA. Here the sample table reports roughly 48,000 distinct CDR3 sequences. CDR1 is SGHDT, CDR2 YYEEEE, per germline. The CDR3 has 12 amino acids. Each CD8+ T cell subset was flow-sorted in triplicate. Every sort contained 300,000 or so cells. This TCR came from a human donor in good health. Some clones in this sample may be carry-over from other donors' samples. The genes are TRBV5-6 and TRBJ1-5. Sample: memory CD8+ T cells from blood. CDR3 in amino acids: CASSLLGQPQHF.